This T cell receptor (beta chain) appears in the sequencing data of a study of neoadjuvant anti-PD-1 for oral cavity cancer. The time point: after neoadjuvant nivolumab, at surgical resection. No culture or expansion preceded analysis of these blood cells. Points from the study as a whole: Non-responders to neoadjuvant nivolumab had significantly more clonal PBMC T cells than responders.

Of note for this clone: Its cognate antigen is unknown.

Unmatched junction bases numbered 12, after V lost 5 bases and J lost 5 bases. Germline V gene lookup returns CDR1 SGHVS and CDR2 FNYEAQ. The CDR3 is 16 amino acids. Here immunoSEQ multiplex PCR was the method, and the copy in TCRdb shows in-frame clones only, minus some. The repertoire holds approximately 42,000 clones, 65% to 80% seen once, with 4% to 5% in the top ten. This chain joins TRBV7-6 and TRBJ2-7; 10 nucleotides align to TRBD1. This material consisted of PBMCs, taken after nivolumab (anti-PD-1) treatment. The receptor was isolated from a person aged 40 to 85 with oral cavity squamous cell carcinoma. The DNA of the CDR3 is TGTGCCAGCAGCCTCCTCCGAGGGGACAGGGGCCACGAGCAGTACTTC. Translation gives CASSLLRGDRGHEQYF. The complete variable domain, with remaining parts taken from reference TRBV7-6 and TRBJ2-7, reads GAGVSQSPRYKVTKRGQDVALRCDPISGHVSLYWYRQALGQGPEFLTYFNYEAQQDKSGLPNDRFSAERPEGSISTLTIQRTEQRDSAMYRCASSLLRGDRGHEQYFGPGTRLTVT.